This record covers a single T cell receptor beta chain. This sample was taken from a study of blood T cells in healthy people across ages. Primed by a sample-barcoded 5' primer and a J-beta primer mix, a second PCR proceeded for about 7 to 11 cycles. Each TCR beta cDNA got a 12-nucleotide random molecular identifier. Every sample returned 2.5 million or more CDR3-containing paired-end reads. TCRdb independently ran MiXCR on the 5' RACE reads; one entry per CDR3 protein. The sample has 650,000 to 950,000 distinct CDR3 sequences; approximately 44% are singletons. Deletions cut 5 bases from V and 6 bases from J, with 17 bases between. The CDR3 totals 15 residues. CDR1 and CDR2 (germline): MNHEY, SMNVEV (reference sequence).

The gene calls are TRBV27 and TRBJ1-5, with a possible D match to TRBD1 (6 bases). This clonotype was obtained from a man between 60 and 70 years old in good health. Sequencing was performed on blood. The CDR3 reads CASSPDRHPPQPQHF. The CDR3 region has the DNA TGTGCCAGCAGTCCCGACAGGCACCCGCCTCAGCCCCAGCATTTT.